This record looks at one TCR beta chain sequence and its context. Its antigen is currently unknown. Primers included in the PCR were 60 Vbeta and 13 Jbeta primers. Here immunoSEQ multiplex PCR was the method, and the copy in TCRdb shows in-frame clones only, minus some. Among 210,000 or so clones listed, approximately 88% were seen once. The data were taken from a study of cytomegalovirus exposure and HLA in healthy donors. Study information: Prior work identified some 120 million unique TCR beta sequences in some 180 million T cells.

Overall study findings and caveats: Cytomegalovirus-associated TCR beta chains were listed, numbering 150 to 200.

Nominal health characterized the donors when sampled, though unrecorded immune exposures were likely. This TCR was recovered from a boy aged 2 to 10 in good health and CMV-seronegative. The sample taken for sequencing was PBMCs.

This CDR3 is CASSPPVGDKGYTF. CDR3 DNA sequence: TGTGCCAGCAGCCCCCCTGTAGGGGATAAAGGCTACACCTTC. The rearrangement uses TRBV13 and TRBJ1-2; D possibly corresponds to TRBD1 (5 bases). The CDR3 totals 14 residues. The germline V gene has CDR1 PRHDT and CDR2 FYEKMQ (reference sequence). V was cut by 5 bases and J by 8 bases, with 18 bases left in between.